This T cell receptor (beta chain) emerged from a study of CD8+ T cells in alopecia areata. In the case of this clone: Its target is not known.

Findings of the study overall: Clonality in lesional scalp, especially alopecia totalis/universalis, exceeded that of normal scalp. Scalp sequencing captures resident alphabeta T cells of normal skin too.

Reverse transcription of extracted RNA yielded cDNA, which provided the sequencing template. Sequencing was performed with immunoSEQ multiplex PCR; in TCRdb, only in-frame clones are kept and a portion is missing. The data hold some 180,000 clones, with just over 55% observed a single time. The receptor's source is a human donor in good health. Sequenced: CD8+ T cells sorted from blood.

The CDR3 bases are TGTGCCAGCAGCGGTACAGGGGGGAACATTCAGTACTTC. It specifies CASSGTGGNIQYF. V and J are TRBV5-4 and TRBJ2-4, with 8 bases fitting TRBD1. Germline CDR1 SGHNT, CDR2 YYREEE (reference sequence). V shed 4 bases and J 7 bases; nucleotides not matched to a gene: 4. This CDR3 contains 13 residues.